The 16 T cell receptor beta chains in this list originate from one sample, sequenced in a study of control samples from healthy donors and cancer patients. Here immunoSEQ multiplex PCR was the method, and the copy in TCRdb shows in-frame clones only, minus some. The sample yields some 74,000 clones, 94% seen once. Sequencing was carried out using blood. The source of these receptors is a woman in her 30s in good health.

CDR3 coding DNA: TGCGCCAGCAGCTCCAGGGGGGAGCTGTTTTTT. It encodes CASSSRGELFF. V is TRBV5-1 and J is TRBJ2-2; D is ambiguous. V was shortened by 3 bases and J by 8 bases, with 5 bases between the two germline ends. Germline-derived CDR1 and CDR2 are SGHRS and YFSETQ. The CDR3 runs to 11 residues.

The V and J genes are TRBV5-5 and TRBJ1-5, with TRBD1 as a possible D gene (6 bases). The CDR3 sequence is 18 residues long. Between the trimmed V and J ends, which lost 5 bases and 6 bases, there was a span of 27 bases. Germline V CDR1 and CDR2: SGHKS, YYEKEE (reference sequence). For the CDR3, the DNA is TGTGCCAGCAGTTTTCGTTGGGGCGCAGGGGATCCGCGTCAGCCCCAGCATTTT. The encoded protein is CASSFRWGAGDPRQPQHF. Using reference TRBV5-5 and TRBJ1-5 for the parts outside the CDR3, the full variable domain is DAGVTQSPTHLIKTRGQQVTLRCSPISGHKSVSWYQQVLGQGPQFIFQYYEKEERGRGNFPDRFSARQFPNYSSELNVNALLLGDSALYLCASSFRWGAGDPRQPQHFGDGTRLSIL.

This clone has just one count. The genes are TRBV10-3 and TRBJ1-2; D unresolved. Germline V gives CDR1 ENHRY, CDR2 SYGVKD. Deletions cut 4 bases from V and 11 bases from J, with 11 bases between. The CDR3 extends over 11 amino acids. CDR3: CAISGEYRYTF. The CDR3 DNA reads TGTGCCATCAGTGGGGAATACCGGTACACCTTC.

The rearrangement uses TRBV19 and TRBJ2-3, with D possibly TRBD1 on 6 matching bases. This CDR3 contains 13 residues. Germline CDR1 LNHDA, CDR2 SQIVND (reference sequence). V was clipped by 7 bases and J by 6 bases, with 14 bases between them. Written as DNA, the CDR3 is TGTGCCAGTAACGACAGGAGGAGGGATACGCAGTATTTT. Translating it yields CASNDRRRDTQYF.

This clone was counted a single time. The rearrangement joins TRBV7-9 to TRBJ1-6, with a weak D call TRBD1 (5 bases). The V end lost 3 bases, the J end lost 9 bases, and 12 bases lay between the germline ends. CDR1 is SEHNR and CDR2 is FQNEAQ in the germline V gene (reference sequence). The CDR3 extends over 14 amino acids. In nucleotides, the CDR3 is TGTGCCAGCAGCTTGGACGGGGGGGTTTCACCCCTCCACTTT. Translated, it gives CASSLDGGVSPLHF.

The chain joins TRBV7-8 to TRBJ1-2, with no clear D. The length of the CDR3 is 13 residues. Germline-derived CDR1 and CDR2 are SGHVS and FQNEAQ. V gave up 5 bases and J gave up 2 bases, with 9 bases separating them. The CDR3 sequence is CASSRRENYGYTF. The CDR3 coding sequence is TGTGCCAGCAGCCGACGCGAGAACTATGGCTACACCTTC.

The rearrangement uses TRBV9 and TRBJ1-2, with D possibly being TRBD1 (5 bases). The V end was cut by 4 bases, the J end by 5 bases, with 9 bases between. In germline, CDR1 is SGDLS, CDR2 YYNGEE. This CDR3 has 12 residues. The CDR3 spells CASSTGLYGYTF. The CDR3 DNA sequence: TGTGCCAGCAGCACAGGTTTATATGGCTACACCTTC. Complete variable domain (other parts from reference TRBV9 and TRBJ1-2): DSGVTQTPKHLITATGQRVTLRCSPRSGDLSVYWYQQSLDQGLQFLIQYYNGEERAKGNILERFSAQQFPDLHSELNLSSLELGDSALYFCASSTGLYGYTFGSGTRLTVV.

The V gene is TRBV19, the J gene TRBJ1-1; TRBD1 agrees at 9 bases. Looked up from germline, CDR1 is LNHDA and CDR2 is SQIVND (reference sequence). This CDR3 spans 17 amino acids. V lost 4 bases to trimming and J lost 1 base; unmatched junction nucleotides: 10. The CDR3 sequence is CASSREPGQGSNTEAFF. The CDR3 region has the DNA TGTGCCAGTAGTAGGGAACCGGGACAGGGATCGAACACTGAAGCTTTCTTT.

The chain recombines TRBV24-1 with TRBJ2-3; 11 bases align to TRBD1. Trimming cost V 5 bases and J 3 bases; bases outside gene matches: 3. This CDR3 has 15 residues. Germline values: CDR1 KGHDR, CDR2 SFDVKD. CDR3 protein: CATSAGTGGTDTQYF. DNA for the CDR3: TGTGCCACCAGTGCCGGGACAGGGGGAACAGATACGCAGTATTTT.

In its sample, this clone was seen once. The chain uses TRBV29-1 and TRBJ2-2; TRBD2 matches 11 bases. CDR3 size: 15 residues. From germline, CDR1 is SQVTM and CDR2 ANQGSEA. V was clipped by 6 bases and J by 5 bases; unmatched bases: 8. The CDR3 loop reads CSVLSGGARTGELFF. CDR3 DNA: TGCAGCGTCCTTAGCGGGGGGGCGAGAACCGGGGAGCTGTTTTTT.

The V call is TRBV29-1, the J call TRBJ1-4; D is unresolved. Germline V gene data show CDR1 as SQVTM and CDR2 as ANQGSEA. The germline V and J ends were trimmed by 4 bases and 8 bases, with 11 bases remaining between them. This CDR3 is built from 12 residues. This chain's CDR3 is CSVGSGREKLFF. In DNA, the CDR3 is TGCAGCGTTGGGTCGGGTCGCGAAAAACTGTTTTTT. The variable domain in full, completed from reference TRBV29-1 and TRBJ1-4, reads SAVISQKPSRDICQRGTSLTIQCQVDSQVTMMFWYRQQPGQSLTLIATANQGSEATYESGFVIDKFPISRPNLTFSTLTVSNMSPEDSSIYLCSVGSGREKLFFGSGTQLSVL.

V is TRBV19 and J is TRBJ1-1, with D possibly being TRBD1 (5 bases). Trimming shortened V by 5 bases and J by 0 bases, and 7 bases separated the two germline ends. Germline V CDR1 and CDR2: LNHDA, SQIVND (reference sequence). This CDR3 spans 13 amino acids. CDR3 nucleotide sequence: TGTGCCAGTAGTGAGGGGATGAACACTGAAGCTTTCTTT. This gives the protein CASSEGMNTEAFF. Looking up the rest from reference TRBV19 and TRBJ1-1 gives the full variable domain: DGGITQSPKYLFRKEGQNVTLSCEQNLNHDAMYWYRQDPGQGLRLIYYSQIVNDFQKGDIAEGYSVSREKKESFPLTVTSAQKNPTAFYLCASSEGMNTEAFFGQGTRLTVV.

The chain links TRBV7-3 to TRBJ2-3, with TRBD2 matching over 9 bases. The CDR3 sequence is 16 residues long. V was pared by 5 bases and J by 3 bases, with 9 bases of the junction left unmatched. Germline V gene sequence: CDR1 SGHTA, CDR2 FQGTGA. CDR3 loop: CASSTPAGGGTDTQYF. CDR3 DNA: TGTGCCAGCAGCACCCCAGCGGGGGGTGGAACAGATACGCAGTATTTT.

This clone is a singleton in its sample. This chain connects TRBV19 to TRBJ2-6, with D tentatively TRBD1 (6 bases). CDR1 and CDR2 from the germline V gene are LNHDA and SQIVND (reference sequence). The CDR3 extends over 17 amino acids. Trimming stripped 7 bases from V and 1 base from J, with 17 bases between. The CDR3, as DNA: TGTGCCAGTATGGGGACAAGGCTTGTGTCTGGGGCCAACGTCCTGACTTTC. Translation: CASMGTRLVSGANVLTF.

V is TRBV6-1 and J is TRBJ1-4; D is perhaps TRBD1 (5 bases). The CDR3 length is 16 residues. Looked up from germline, CDR1 is MNHNS and CDR2 is SASEGT. V dropped 0 bases and J dropped 0 bases, with 8 bases sitting between them. CDR3 sequence reads: CASSEAPGATNEKLFF. The CDR3 coding sequence is TGTGCCAGCAGTGAAGCCCCGGGGGCAACTAATGAAAAACTGTTTTTT.

This chain links TRBV21-1 with TRBJ1-2; TRBD1 is the table's D call, not checked against the DNA. TRBV21-1 is a listed pseudogene. The CDR3 totals 15 residues. CDR3 sequence: CASRDRDRAPGGYTF. The CDR3, as DNA: TGTGCCAGCAGAGACCGGGACAGGGCCCCAGGTGGCTACACCTTC.